These 18 T cell receptor beta chains share one sample of origin, sequenced in a study of cytomegalovirus exposure and HLA in healthy donors. The study ran its PCR with 60 Vbeta and 13 Jbeta primers. Assay: immunoSEQ multiplex PCR; the TCRdb copy retains only in-frame clones and omits some. The table has roughly 120,000 clones, 15% seen once. Input material: PBMCs. The receptors shown here come from a young woman in good health and CMV-seronegative.

This clone was seen a handful of times. The rearrangement joins TRBV2 to TRBJ1-5; tentative D call: TRBD1 (6 bases). Trimming cost V 3 bases and J 4 bases, with 16 bases left between them. CDR3 size: 16 residues. Germline V gives CDR1 SNHLY, CDR2 FYNNEI. CDR3 residues: CASSDNAGVHNQPQHF. The CDR3 coding sequence is TGTGCCAGCAGTGACAACGCAGGGGTCCATAATCAGCCCCAGCATTTT.

The table lists this clone with a few counts. This sequence joins TRBV10-3 and TRBJ1-3; 8 bases align to TRBD1. The CDR3 has 14 amino acids. The germline gives CDR1 ENHRY, CDR2 SYGVKD. J lost 2 bases, V lost 5 bases, and 2 bases had no gene match. CDR3 amino acids: CAISQGAAGNTIYF. CDR3 nucleotide sequence: TGTGCCATCAGTCAGGGGGCTGCTGGAAACACCATATATTTT.

This clone was found a few times. This chain joins TRBV19 and TRBJ1-2, with D possibly TRBD1 on 5 matching bases. The V gene's germline CDR1 is LNHDA and CDR2 SQIVND (reference sequence). Trimming left V 1 base short and J 6 bases short, with 12 bases between. There are 14 residues in the CDR3. For the CDR3, the DNA is TGTGCCAGTAGTATAGCCGGTCTGGGGCATGGCTACACCTTC. Its protein product is CASSIAGLGHGYTF. The full variable domain, in which reference TRBV19 and TRBJ1-2 provide the parts outside the CDR3, is DGGITQSPKYLFRKEGQNVTLSCEQNLNHDAMYWYRQDPGQGLRLIYYSQIVNDFQKGDIAEGYSVSREKKESFPLTVTSAQKNPTAFYLCASSIAGLGHGYTFGSGTRLTVV.

The chain links TRBV19 to TRBJ2-5; 7 nucleotides line up with TRBD1. Trimming cost V 0 bases and J 4 bases; bases outside gene matches: 2. Germline assignment: CDR1 LNHDA and CDR2 SQIVND (reference sequence). CDR3 length: 14 residues. CDR3 amino acids: CASSIERGRETQYF. DNA for the CDR3: TGTGCCAGTAGTATAGAGAGGGGGCGAGAGACCCAGTACTTC.

This clone was observed a few times. CDR3 bases: TGCGCCAGCAGCTTGGCTGGCGGGGGGGCGGGCGAGCAGTACTTC. This gives the protein CASSLAGGGAGEQYF. The rearrangement links TRBV5-1 to TRBJ2-7, with TRBD2 matching over 9 bases. Germline CDR1 reads SGHRS; CDR2 reads YFSETQ. The length of the CDR3 is 15 residues. V dropped 0 bases and J dropped 6; count of bases not matched to a gene: 7.

This clone was counted only a few times. The CDR3 bases are TGTGCCAGCAGCTTAGGATCTAGCACCGGGGAGCTGTTTTTT. Translation: CASSLGSSTGELFF. V gene TRBV9 combines with J gene TRBJ2-2; D remains ambiguous. V dropped 4 bases and J dropped 4 bases, with 11 bases sitting between them. Per germline, CDR1 SGDLS and CDR2 YYNGEE. This CDR3 has 14 amino acids. The full variable domain, with the rest looked up from reference TRBV9 and TRBJ2-2, is DSGVTQTPKHLITATGQRVTLRCSPRSGDLSVYWYQQSLDQGLQFLIQYYNGEERAKGNILERFSAQQFPDLHSELNLSSLELGDSALYFCASSLGSSTGELFFGEGSRLTVL.

V gene TRBV6-5 combines with J gene TRBJ1-1; D ambiguous. V gave up 6 bases and J gave up 6 bases, with 11 bases separating them. The CDR3 loop spans 12 amino acids. Germline values: CDR1 MNHEY, CDR2 SVGAGI. The CDR3 protein is CASSQTESEAFF. The CDR3 region has the DNA TGTGCCAGCAGCCAAACAGAGTCTGAAGCTTTCTTT.

In its sample, this clone was seen a few times. V and J are TRBV7-9 and TRBJ1-5, with TRBD1 as a possible D gene (5 bases). The germline V gene encodes CDR1 SEHNR and CDR2 FQNEAQ (reference sequence). V dropped 7 bases and J dropped 7 bases, with 17 bases sitting between them. The CDR3 is 14 amino acids. CDR3 bases: TGTGCCAGCACCTCCACCAAGGGGAACCAGCCCCAGCATTTT. Translating it yields CASTSTKGNQPQHF.

This clone was counted only a few times. J is TRBJ1-2 and V is TRBV7-2, with no clear D. The germline V gene has CDR1 SGHTA and CDR2 FQGNSA. The ends were cut back, 2 bases at V and 5 bases at J, with 18 bases in the middle. This CDR3 region has 16 residues. CDR3 sequence reads: CASSLWAAKGGYGYTF. The CDR3 DNA reads TGTGCCAGCAGCTTATGGGCGGCGAAGGGAGGTTATGGCTACACCTTC.

This clone has only a few counts. The genes are TRBV19 and TRBJ2-5; 9 bases are a match to TRBD1. This CDR3 is built from 14 residues. Germline lookup yields CDR1 LNHDA and CDR2 SQIVND (reference sequence). J gave up 4 bases and V 4 bases, and 4 bases lay outside the gene matches. The CDR3, as DNA: TGTGCCAGTAGTACCGACAGGGGGTCAGAGACCCAGTACTTC. It encodes CASSTDRGSETQYF.

The chain is built from TRBV5-1 and TRBJ2-7; 8 bases map to TRBD1. The V gene end was trimmed by 4 bases and the J gene end by 2 bases; junction bases not matched to a gene: 17. CDR1 and CDR2 from the germline V gene are SGHRS and YFSETQ. This CDR3 is built from 18 residues. CDR3 loop: CASSPRSPVGTGAYEQYF. The CDR3 DNA is TGCGCCAGCAGCCCCCGTTCCCCGGTCGGGACAGGAGCCTACGAGCAGTACTTC.

This rearrangement joins TRBV6-6 to TRBJ2-7; the match to TRBD1 covers 10 bases. V shed 6 bases and J 2 bases; nucleotides not matched to a gene: 7. Germline CDR1 is MNHNY and CDR2 is SVGAGI (reference sequence). The CDR3 consists of 15 residues. The CDR3 coding sequence is TGTGCCAGCAGGAACGCGGGACAGGGGACCTACGAGCAGTACTTC. Its protein product is CASRNAGQGTYEQYF.

This sequence joins TRBV6-1 and TRBJ1-3, with D perhaps matching TRBD1 (6 bases). Germline lookup yields CDR1 MNHNS and CDR2 SASEGT. V lost 2 bases, J lost 1 base, and 12 bases lay in between. The CDR3 contains 16 residues. The CDR3 reads CASSEILRGSGNTIYF. Written as DNA, the CDR3 is TGTGCCAGCAGTGAAATCCTCAGGGGTTCTGGAAACACCATATATTTT.

This chain joins TRBV2 and TRBJ2-3, with no clear D. Trimming shortened V by 5 bases and J by 3 bases, and 3 bases separated the two germline ends. Germline V gives CDR1 SNHLY, CDR2 FYNNEI. CDR3 size: 11 residues. DNA of the CDR3: TGTGCCAGCAGTTATACAGATACGCAGTATTTT. It specifies CASSYTDTQYF.

The chain is built from TRBV6-1 and TRBJ2-2; 9 nucleotides agree with TRBD1. This CDR3 is built from 15 residues. The germline V gene has CDR1 MNHNS and CDR2 SASEGT. Losses at the gene ends were 7 bases for V and 7 bases for J; bases not matched to a gene: 10. The chain's CDR3 is CASISLTGGFGELFF. The CDR3 bases are TGTGCCAGCATCTCACTAACAGGGGGCTTCGGGGAGCTGTTTTTT.

This clone appeared a few times. The rearrangement joins TRBV29-1 to TRBJ2-1; 9 nucleotides line up with TRBD2. V shed 6 bases, J shed 4 bases, and the junction held 7 bases outside the gene matches. Germline V gene lookup returns CDR1 SQVTM and CDR2 ANQGSEA. CDR3 size: 14 residues. CDR3 sequence: CSVRREGHYNEQFF. The CDR3 bases are TGCAGCGTAAGGCGGGAGGGTCATTACAATGAGCAGTTCTTC.

V gene TRBV27 combines with J gene TRBJ1-2, with 12 bases lining up with TRBD1. V was pared by 6 bases and J by 4 bases, with 3 bases of the junction left unmatched. Germline CDR1 MNHEY, CDR2 SMNVEV (reference sequence). The CDR3 is 14 residues long. The CDR3 here is CASSLGQGAYGYTF. The CDR3 DNA sequence: TGTGCCAGCAGCCTGGGACAGGGGGCCTATGGCTACACCTTC.

The genes are TRBV6-5 and TRBJ2-3; D unclear. Germline lookup yields CDR1 MNHEY and CDR2 SVGAGI. The CDR3 length is 12 residues. V dropped 8 bases and J dropped 9 bases, with 15 bases sitting between them. The CDR3 nucleotides are TGTGCCAGCGGCGGAATAGCAAACACGCAGTATTTT. Its translation: CASGGIANTQYF.